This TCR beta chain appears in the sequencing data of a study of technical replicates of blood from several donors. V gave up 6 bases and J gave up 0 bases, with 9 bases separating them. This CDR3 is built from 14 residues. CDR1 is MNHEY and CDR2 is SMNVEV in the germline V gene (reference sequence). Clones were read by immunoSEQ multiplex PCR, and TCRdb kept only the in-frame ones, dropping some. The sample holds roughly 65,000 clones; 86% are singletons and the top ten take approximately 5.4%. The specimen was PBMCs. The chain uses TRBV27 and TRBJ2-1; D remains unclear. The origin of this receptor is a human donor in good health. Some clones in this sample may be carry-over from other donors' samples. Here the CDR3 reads CASRGQSSYNEQFF. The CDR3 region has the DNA TGTGCCAGCAGGGGCCAAAGCTCCTACAATGAGCAGTTCTTC.